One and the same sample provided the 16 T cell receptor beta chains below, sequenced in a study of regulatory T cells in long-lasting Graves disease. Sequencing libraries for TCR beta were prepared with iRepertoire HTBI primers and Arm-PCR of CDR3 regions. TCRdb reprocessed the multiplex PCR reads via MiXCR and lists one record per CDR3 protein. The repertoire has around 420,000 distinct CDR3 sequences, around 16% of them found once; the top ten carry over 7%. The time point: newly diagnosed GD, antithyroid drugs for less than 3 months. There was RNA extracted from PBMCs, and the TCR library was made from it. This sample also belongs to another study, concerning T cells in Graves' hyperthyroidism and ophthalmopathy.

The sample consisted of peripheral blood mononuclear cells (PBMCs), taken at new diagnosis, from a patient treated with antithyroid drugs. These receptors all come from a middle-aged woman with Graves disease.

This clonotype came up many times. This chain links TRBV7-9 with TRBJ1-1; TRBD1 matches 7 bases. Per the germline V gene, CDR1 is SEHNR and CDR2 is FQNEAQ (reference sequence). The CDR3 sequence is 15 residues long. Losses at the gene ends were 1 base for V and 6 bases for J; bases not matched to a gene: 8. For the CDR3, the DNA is TGTGCCAGCAGCTTAGGGCAAGCAGGGGGGCCTGAAGCTTTCTTT. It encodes CASSLGQAGGPEAFF. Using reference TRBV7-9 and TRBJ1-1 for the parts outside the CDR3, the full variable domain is DTGVSQNPRHKITKRGQNVTFRCDPISEHNRLYWYRQTLGQGPEFLTYFQNEAQLEKSRLLSDRFSAERPKGSFSTLEIQRTEQGDSAMYLCASSLGQAGGPEAFFGQGTRLTVV.

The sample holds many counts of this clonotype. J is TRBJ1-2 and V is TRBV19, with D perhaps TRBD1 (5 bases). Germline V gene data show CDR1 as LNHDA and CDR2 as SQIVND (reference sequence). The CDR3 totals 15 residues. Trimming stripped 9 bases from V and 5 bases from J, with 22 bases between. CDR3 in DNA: TGTGCCAGCCAAATGGGAGGGGTTGGGACGTATGGCTACACCTTC. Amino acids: CASQMGGVGTYGYTF. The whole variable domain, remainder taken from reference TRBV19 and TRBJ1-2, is DGGITQSPKYLFRKEGQNVTLSCEQNLNHDAMYWYRQDPGQGLRLIYYSQIVNDFQKGDIAEGYSVSREKKESFPLTVTSAQKNPTAFYLCASQMGGVGTYGYTFGSGTRLTVV.

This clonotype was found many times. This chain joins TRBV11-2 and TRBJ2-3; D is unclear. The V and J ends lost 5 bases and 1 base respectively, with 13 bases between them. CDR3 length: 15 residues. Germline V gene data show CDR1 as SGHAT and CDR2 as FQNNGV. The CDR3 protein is CASSRSDPGTDTQYF. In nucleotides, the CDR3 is TGTGCCAGCAGCCGAAGCGACCCCGGCACAGATACGCAGTATTTT.

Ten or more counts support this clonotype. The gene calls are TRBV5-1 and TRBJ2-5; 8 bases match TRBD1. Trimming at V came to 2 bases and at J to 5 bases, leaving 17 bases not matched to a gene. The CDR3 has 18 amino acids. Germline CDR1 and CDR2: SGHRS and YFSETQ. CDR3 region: CASSFWSSGGVLGETQYF. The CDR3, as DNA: TGCGCCAGCAGCTTCTGGTCTTCAGGGGGCGTCCTAGGGGAGACCCAGTACTTC.

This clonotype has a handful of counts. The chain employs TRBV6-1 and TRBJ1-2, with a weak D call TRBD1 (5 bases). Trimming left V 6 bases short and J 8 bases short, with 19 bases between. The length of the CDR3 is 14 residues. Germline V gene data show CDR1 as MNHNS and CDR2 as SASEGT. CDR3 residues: CASSLERRGGGYTF. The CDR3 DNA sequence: TGTGCCAGCAGCCTGGAAAGGAGGGGAGGAGGCTACACCTTC.

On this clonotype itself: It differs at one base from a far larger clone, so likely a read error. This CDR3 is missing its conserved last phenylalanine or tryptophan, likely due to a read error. The CDR3 sequence: CASSVALTGGETQYL. CDR3 in DNA: TGTGCCAGCAGCGTAGCGTTAACGGGAGGAGAGACCCAGTACCTC. The chain employs TRBV11-2 and TRBJ2-5; TRBD2 aligns across 7 bases. This CDR3 comprises 15 residues. Germline loops: CDR1 SGHAT, CDR2 FQNNGV. The junction had 10 bases not matched to a gene; V was cut back by 5 bases and J by 4 bases.

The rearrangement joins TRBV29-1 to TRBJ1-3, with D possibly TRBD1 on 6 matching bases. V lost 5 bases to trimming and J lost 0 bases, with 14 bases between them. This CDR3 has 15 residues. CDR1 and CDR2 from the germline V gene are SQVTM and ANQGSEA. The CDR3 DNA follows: TGCAGCGTTATGGCAGGGACACTCTCTGGAAACACCATATATTTT. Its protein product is CSVMAGTLSGNTIYF.

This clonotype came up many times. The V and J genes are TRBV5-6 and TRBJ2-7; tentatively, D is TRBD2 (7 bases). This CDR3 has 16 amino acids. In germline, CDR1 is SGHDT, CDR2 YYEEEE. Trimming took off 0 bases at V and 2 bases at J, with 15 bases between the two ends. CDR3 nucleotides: TGTGCCAGCAGCTTGGCTGCAGCGGGACAAACCTACGAGCAGTACTTC. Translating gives CASSLAAAGQTYEQYF.

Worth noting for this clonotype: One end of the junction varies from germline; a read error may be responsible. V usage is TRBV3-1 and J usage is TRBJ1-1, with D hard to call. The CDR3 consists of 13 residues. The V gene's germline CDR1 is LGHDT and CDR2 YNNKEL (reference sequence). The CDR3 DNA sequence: TGTGCTAGCAGCCAAGATCGGGCAGGCGAAGCTTTCTTT. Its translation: CASSQDRAGEAFF. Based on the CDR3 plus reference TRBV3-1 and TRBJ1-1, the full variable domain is DTAVSQTPKYLVTQMGNDKSIKCEQNLGHDTMYWYKQDSKKFLKIMFSYNNKELIINETVPNRFSPKSPDKAHLNLHINSLELGDSAVYFCASSQDRAGEAFFGQGTRLTVV.

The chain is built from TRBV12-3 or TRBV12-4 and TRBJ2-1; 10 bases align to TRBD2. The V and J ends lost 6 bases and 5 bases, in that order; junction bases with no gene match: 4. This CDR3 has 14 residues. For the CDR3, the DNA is TGTGCCAGCAGCCATCTAGCGGGAGACAATGAGCAGTTCTTC. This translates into CASSHLAGDNEQFF.

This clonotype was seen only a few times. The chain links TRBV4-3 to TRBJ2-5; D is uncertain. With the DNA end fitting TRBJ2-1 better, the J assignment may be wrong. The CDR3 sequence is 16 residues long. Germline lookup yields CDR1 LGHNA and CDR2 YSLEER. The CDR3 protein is CASSQDLGKLEKGQFF. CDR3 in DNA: TGCGCCAGCAGCCAAGATCTGGGCAAATTGGAAAAAGGGCAGTTCTTC.

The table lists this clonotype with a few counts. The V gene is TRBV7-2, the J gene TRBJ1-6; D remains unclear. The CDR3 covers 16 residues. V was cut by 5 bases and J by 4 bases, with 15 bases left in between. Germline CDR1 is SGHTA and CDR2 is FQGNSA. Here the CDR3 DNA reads TGTGCCAGCAGCCTAGAGGGCGCAGAGTATAATTCACCCCTCCACTTT. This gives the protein CASSLEGAEYNSPLHF. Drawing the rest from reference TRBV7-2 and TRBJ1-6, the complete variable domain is GAGVSQSPSNKVTEKGKDVELRCDPISGHTALYWYRQSLGQGLEFLIYFQGNSAPDKSGLPSDRFSAERTGGSVSTLTIQRTQQEDSAVYLCASSLEGAEYNSPLHFGNGTRLTVT.

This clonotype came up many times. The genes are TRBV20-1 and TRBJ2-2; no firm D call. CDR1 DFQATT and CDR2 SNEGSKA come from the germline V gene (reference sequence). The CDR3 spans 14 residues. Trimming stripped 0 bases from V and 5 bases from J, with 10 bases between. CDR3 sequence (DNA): TGCAGTGCTAGAGATTTAAGCGTTACCGGGGAGCTGTTTTTT. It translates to CSARDLSVTGELFF.

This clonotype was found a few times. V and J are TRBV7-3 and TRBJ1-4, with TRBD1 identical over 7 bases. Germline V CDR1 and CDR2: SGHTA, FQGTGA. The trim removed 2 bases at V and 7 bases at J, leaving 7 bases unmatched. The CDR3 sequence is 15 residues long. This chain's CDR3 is CASSLQGGPTEKLFF. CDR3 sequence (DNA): TGTGCCAGCAGCTTACAGGGGGGGCCGACTGAAAAACTGTTTTTT.

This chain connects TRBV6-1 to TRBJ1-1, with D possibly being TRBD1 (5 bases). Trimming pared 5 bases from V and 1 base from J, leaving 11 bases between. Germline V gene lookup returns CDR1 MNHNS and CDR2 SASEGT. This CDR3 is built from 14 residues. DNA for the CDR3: TGTGCCAGCAGTCTACAGGCCCCGAACACTGAAGCTTTCTTT. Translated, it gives CASSLQAPNTEAFF.

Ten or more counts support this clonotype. The chain's CDR3 is CASSLDARLGHEQYF. The CDR3 coding sequence is TGTGCCAGCAGCTTAGATGCTCGGCTCGGGCACGAGCAGTACTTC. This rearrangement joins TRBV11-2 to TRBJ2-7; no reliable D call. CDR1 and CDR2 from the germline V gene are SGHAT and FQNNGV. Trimming cost V 0 bases and J 5 bases, with 14 bases left between them. The CDR3 is 15 residues long.